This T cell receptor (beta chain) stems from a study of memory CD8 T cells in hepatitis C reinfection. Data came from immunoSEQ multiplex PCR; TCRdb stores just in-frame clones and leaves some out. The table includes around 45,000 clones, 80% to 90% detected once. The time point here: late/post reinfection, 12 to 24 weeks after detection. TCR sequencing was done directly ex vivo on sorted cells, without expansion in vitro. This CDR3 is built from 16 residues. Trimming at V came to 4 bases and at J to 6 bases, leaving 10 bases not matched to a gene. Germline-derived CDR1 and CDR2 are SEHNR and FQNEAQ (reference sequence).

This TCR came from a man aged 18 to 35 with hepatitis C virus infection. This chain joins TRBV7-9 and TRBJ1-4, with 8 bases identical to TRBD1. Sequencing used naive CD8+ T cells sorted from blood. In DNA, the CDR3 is TGTGCCAGCAGCTCTCTCCGTGGGACAGGCGATGAAAAACTGTTTTTT. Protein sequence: CASSSLRGTGDEKLFF.